This T cell receptor beta chain was identified during a study of T cells after posttransplantation cyclophosphamide. Generated by immunoSEQ multiplex PCR, the TCRdb table keeps only in-frame clones and is missing some. The repertoire holds 15,000 to 20,000 clones, with 65% to 85% as singletons. Controls had myeloablative marrow grafts with methotrexate and calcineurin inhibitor, sampled at 1 year. The trim removed 0 bases at V and 3 bases at J, leaving 6 bases unmatched. The germline V gene has CDR1 SGDLS and CDR2 YYNGEE. The CDR3 is 15 residues long. Study-wide points: Recipient CMV seropositivity and CMV reactivation strongly tracked TRB clonality. Tissue-infiltrating T cells from skin or gut overlapped little with blood T cells. Later blood repertoires were often dominated by clones from the donor CD8+ memory compartment.

Concerning this clone: Its antigen remains unidentified.

The chain is built from TRBV9 and TRBJ2-7, with 7 nucleotides matching TRBD1. Sample: PBMCs, taken 441 days after allogeneic stem cell transplant with calcineurin inhibitor and methotrexate. This receptor was taken from a male patient aged 30 to 40 who received an allogeneic stem cell transplant from an unrelated donor, was CMV-positive, and had acute and chronic GVHD. Part of the T cells may come from the graft donor. The CDR3 DNA reads TGTGCCAGCAGCGTAGATCACAGGGGAATCTACGAGCAGTACTTC. Its translation: CASSVDHRGIYEQYF.